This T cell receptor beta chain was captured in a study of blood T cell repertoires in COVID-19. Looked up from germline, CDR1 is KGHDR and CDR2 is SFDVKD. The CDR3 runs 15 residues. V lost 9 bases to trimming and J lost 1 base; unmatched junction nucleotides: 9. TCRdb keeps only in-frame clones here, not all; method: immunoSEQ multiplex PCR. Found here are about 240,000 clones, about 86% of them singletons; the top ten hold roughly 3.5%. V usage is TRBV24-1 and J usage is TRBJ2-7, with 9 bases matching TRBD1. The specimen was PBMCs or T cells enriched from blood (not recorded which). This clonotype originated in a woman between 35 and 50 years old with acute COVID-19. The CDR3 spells CATSLGQGKSYEQYF. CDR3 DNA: TGTGCCACCTCTCTAGGACAGGGGAAATCCTACGAGCAGTACTTC.